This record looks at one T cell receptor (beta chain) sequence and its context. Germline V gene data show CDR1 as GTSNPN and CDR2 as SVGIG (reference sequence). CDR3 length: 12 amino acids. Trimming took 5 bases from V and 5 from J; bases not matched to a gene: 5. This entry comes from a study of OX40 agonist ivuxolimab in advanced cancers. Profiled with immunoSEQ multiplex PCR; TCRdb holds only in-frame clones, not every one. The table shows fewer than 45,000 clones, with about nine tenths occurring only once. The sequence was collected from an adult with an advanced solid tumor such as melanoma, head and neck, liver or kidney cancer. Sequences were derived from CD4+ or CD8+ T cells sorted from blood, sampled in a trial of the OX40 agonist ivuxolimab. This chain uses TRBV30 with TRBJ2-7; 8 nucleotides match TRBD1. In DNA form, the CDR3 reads TGTGCCTGGGACAGGGGTCACGACGAGCAGTACTTC. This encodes CAWDRGHDEQYF.